The rows below give T cell receptor beta chains drawn from one sample of a study of blood T cell repertoires in COVID-19. Assay: immunoSEQ multiplex PCR; the TCRdb copy retains only in-frame clones and omits some. The table records around 250,000 clones, approximately 83% of them present only once. The sequenced sample consisted of peripheral blood. The origin of the receptors is a man aged 30-40 years who had recovered from COVID-19. The CDR3 runs from the conserved cysteine through the conserved F or W.

V gene	J gene	CDR3 protein
TRBV4-1	TRBJ1-3	CASSLQGSGNTIYF
TRBV18	TRBJ2-2	CASSPPASRLAGELFF
TRBV7-3	TRBJ1-2	CASSLTLGGGYTF
TRBV2	TRBJ2-7	CASSRTGPYEQYF
TRBV5-1	TRBJ2-3	CASSSSGTSGGAGTDTQYF
TRBV7-9	TRBJ2-3	CASSFPSLGESTDTQYF
TRBV5-1	TRBJ1-3	CASTQDSSGNTIYF
TRBV2	TRBJ2-7	CASSEGTGGEQYF
TRBV5-1	TRBJ1-1	CASRWTTLNTEAFF
TRBV7-9	TRBJ1-4	CASSSGGSNEKLFF
TRBV12-5	TRBJ1-1	CASGLRDRTEAFF
TRBV7-2	TRBJ2-1	CASSQTGGGWQFF
TRBV7-9	TRBJ1-2	CASSFVSGYTF